This entry is about one T cell receptor (beta chain). The authors' processing: Amplifying reference gene primers gave estimates of nucleated cell counts. Repertoires were generated with immunoSEQ multiplex PCR, while TCRdb's copy carries only in-frame clones and drops some. Clone size and the V and J calls come from that table; the DNA yielded D and trimming. The sample holds about 150,000 clones, 87% seen once. This sample stems from a study of blood T cell repertoires in COVID-19. The overall study: Collection of acute and convalescent COVID-19 samples took place in the United States, Italy and Spain. PBMCs, B-cell-depleted T cells, or T cells provided the cDNA or gDNA that made up the material.

V lost 4 bases to trimming and J lost 6 bases; unmatched junction nucleotides: 5. This CDR3 has 13 residues. The sequence derives from a man older than 75 with acute or convalescent COVID-19. The material sequenced was peripheral blood. This chain links TRBV12-3 or TRBV12-4 with TRBJ1-2; 7 bases are shared with TRBD1. CDR3 DNA sequence: TGTGCCAGCAGTTCCGACAGGGTTAATGGCTACACCTTC. Translation gives CASSSDRVNGYTF.